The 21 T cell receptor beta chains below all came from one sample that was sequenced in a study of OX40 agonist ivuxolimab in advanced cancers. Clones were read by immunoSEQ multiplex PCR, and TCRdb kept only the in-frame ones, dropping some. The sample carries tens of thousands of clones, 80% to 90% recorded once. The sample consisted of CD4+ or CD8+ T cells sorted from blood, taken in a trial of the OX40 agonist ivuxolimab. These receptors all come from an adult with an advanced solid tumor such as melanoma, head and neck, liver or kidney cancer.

Here the CDR3 DNA reads TGTGCCAGCAGTTACAACACAGCCTCTTACAATGAGCAGTTCTTC. Amino acid sequence: CASSYNTASYNEQFF. V gene TRBV6-5 combines with J gene TRBJ2-1; D gene uncertain. V dropped 2 bases and J dropped 4 bases, with 12 bases sitting between them. The CDR3 runs 15 residues. CDR1 is MNHEY, CDR2 SVGAGI, per germline.

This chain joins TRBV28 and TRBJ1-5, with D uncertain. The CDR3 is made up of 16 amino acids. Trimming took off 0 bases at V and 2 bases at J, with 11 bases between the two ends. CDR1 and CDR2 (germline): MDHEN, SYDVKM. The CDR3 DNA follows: TGTGCCAGCAGTTTATGGCAGAAGGAGGGCAATCAGCCCCAGCATTTT. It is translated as CASSLWQKEGNQPQHF.

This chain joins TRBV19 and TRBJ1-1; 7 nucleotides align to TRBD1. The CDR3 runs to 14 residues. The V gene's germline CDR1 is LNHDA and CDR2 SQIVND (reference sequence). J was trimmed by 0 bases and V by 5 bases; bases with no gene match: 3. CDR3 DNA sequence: TGTGCCAGTAGTCCGACAGGGTTGAACACTGAAGCTTTCTTT. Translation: CASSPTGLNTEAFF.

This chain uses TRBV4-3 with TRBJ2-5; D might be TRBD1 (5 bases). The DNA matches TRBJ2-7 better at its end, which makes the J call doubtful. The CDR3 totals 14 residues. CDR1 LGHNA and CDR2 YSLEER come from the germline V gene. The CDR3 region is CASSQDNRHYEQYF. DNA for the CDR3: TGCGCCAGCAGCCAAGATAACAGGCACTACGAGCAGTACTTC.

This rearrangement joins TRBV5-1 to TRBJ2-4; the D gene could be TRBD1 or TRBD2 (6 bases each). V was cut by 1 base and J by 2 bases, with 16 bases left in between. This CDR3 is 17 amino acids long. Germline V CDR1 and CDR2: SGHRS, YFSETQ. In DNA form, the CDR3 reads TGCGCCAGCAGCTTGTACTCGGGGGCAGGGCCCAAAAACATTCAGTACTTC. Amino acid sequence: CASSLYSGAGPKNIQYF.

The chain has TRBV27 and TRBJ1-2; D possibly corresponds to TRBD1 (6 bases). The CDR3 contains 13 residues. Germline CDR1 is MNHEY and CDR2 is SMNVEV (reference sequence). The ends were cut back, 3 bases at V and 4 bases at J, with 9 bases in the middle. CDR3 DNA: TGTGCCAGCAGTTTGACAGGTTCCTATGGCTACACCTTC. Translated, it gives CASSLTGSYGYTF.

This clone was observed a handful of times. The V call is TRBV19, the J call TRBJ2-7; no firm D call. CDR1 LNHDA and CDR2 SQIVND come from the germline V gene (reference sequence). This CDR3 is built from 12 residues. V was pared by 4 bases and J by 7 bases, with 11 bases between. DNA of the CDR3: TGTGCCAGTAGTAAAAGGGCGGTAGAGCAGTACTTC. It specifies CASSKRAVEQYF.

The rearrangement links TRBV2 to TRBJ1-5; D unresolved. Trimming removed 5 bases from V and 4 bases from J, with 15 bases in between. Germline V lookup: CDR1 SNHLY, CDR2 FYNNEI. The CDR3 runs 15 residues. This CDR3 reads CASSTWRQVNQPQHF. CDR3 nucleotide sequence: TGTGCCAGCAGTACGTGGAGACAAGTAAATCAGCCCCAGCATTTT.

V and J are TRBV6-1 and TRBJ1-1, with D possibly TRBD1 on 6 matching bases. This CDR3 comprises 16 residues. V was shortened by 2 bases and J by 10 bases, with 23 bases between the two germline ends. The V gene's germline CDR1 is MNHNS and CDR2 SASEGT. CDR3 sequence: CASSELRGPSYLGAFF. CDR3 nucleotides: TGTGCCAGCAGTGAACTCAGGGGTCCGTCTTACTTGGGAGCTTTCTTT.

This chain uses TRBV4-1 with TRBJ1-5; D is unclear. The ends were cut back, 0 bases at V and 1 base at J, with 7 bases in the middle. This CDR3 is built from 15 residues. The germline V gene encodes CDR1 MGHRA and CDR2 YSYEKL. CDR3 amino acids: CASSQDRTSNQPQHF. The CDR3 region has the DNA TGCGCCAGCAGCCAAGATCGAACAAGCAATCAGCCCCAGCATTTT.

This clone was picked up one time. CDR3 sequence: CASSFFGAGYNSPLHF. The CDR3 nucleotides are TGTGCCAGCAGCTTCTTCGGGGCAGGCTATAATTCACCCCTCCACTTT. V usage is TRBV7-3 and J usage is TRBJ1-6; D possibly corresponds to TRBD1 (5 bases). V was cut by 3 bases and J by 3 bases, with 12 bases left in between. There are 16 residues in the CDR3. Germline loops: CDR1 SGHTA, CDR2 FQGTGA. Using reference TRBV7-3 and TRBJ1-6 for the parts outside the CDR3, the full variable domain is GAGVSQTPSNKVTEKGKYVELRCDPISGHTALYWYRQSLGQGPEFLIYFQGTGAADDSGLPNDRFFAVRPEGSVSTLKIQRTERGDSAVYLCASSFFGAGYNSPLHFGNGTRLTVT.

CDR3 in amino acids: CASSIGTGAYEQYF. The CDR3 DNA sequence: TGTGCCAGTAGTATAGGAACAGGAGCCTACGAGCAGTACTTC. This rearrangement joins TRBV19 to TRBJ2-7; TRBD1 might be the D (5 bases). V gave up 1 base and J gave up 2 bases, with 9 bases separating them. Germline loops: CDR1 LNHDA, CDR2 SQIVND (reference sequence). The CDR3 totals 14 residues.

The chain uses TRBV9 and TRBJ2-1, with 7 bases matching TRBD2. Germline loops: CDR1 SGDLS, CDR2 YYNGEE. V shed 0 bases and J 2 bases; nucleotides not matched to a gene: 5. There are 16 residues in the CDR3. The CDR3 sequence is CASSVEREGPYNEQFF. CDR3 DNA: TGTGCCAGCAGCGTAGAGAGGGAGGGACCCTACAATGAGCAGTTCTTC.

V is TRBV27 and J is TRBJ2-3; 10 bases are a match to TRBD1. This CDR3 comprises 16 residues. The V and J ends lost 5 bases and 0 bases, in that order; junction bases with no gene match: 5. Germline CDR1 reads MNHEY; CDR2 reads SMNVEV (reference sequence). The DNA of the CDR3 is TGTGCCAGCAGTACCTGGGACAGGGGCAGCACAGATACGCAGTATTTT. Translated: CASSTWDRGSTDTQYF.

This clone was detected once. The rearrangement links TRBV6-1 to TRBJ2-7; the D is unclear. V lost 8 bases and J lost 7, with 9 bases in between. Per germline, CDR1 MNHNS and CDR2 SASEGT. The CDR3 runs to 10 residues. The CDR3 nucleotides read TGTGCCAGCGGATTACTAGAGCAGTACTTC. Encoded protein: CASGLLEQYF.

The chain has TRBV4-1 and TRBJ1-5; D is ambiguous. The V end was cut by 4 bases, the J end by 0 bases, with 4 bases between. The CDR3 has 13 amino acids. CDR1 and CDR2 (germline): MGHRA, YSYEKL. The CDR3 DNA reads TGCGCCAGCAGCCGGGATAGCAATCAGCCCCAGCATTTT. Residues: CASSRDSNQPQHF.

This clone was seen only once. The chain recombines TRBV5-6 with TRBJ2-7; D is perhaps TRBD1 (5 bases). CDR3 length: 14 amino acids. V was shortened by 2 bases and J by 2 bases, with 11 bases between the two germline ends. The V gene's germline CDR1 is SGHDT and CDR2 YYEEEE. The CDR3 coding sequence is TGTGCCAGCAGCTTTAAGGCAGGGCCCTACGAGCAGTACTTC. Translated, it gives CASSFKAGPYEQYF.

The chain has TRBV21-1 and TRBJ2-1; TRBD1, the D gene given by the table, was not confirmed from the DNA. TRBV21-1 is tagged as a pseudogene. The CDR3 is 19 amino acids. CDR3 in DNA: TGTGCCAGCAGCAAAGCTTTTTCGGCATGGGACACTACCTACAATGAGCAGTTCTTC. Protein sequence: CASSKAFSAWDTTYNEQFF.

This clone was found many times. CDR3 in amino acids: CASSSGFTNTGELFF. CDR3 nucleotides: TGTGCCAGCAGTTCAGGGTTCACGAACACCGGGGAGCTGTTTTTT. This sequence joins TRBV7-9 and TRBJ2-2, with D possibly matching TRBD1 (5 bases). Germline CDR1 is SEHNR and CDR2 is FQNEAQ (reference sequence). This CDR3 is built from 15 residues. With 6 bases removed from V and 0 bases from J, the gap between germline ends came to 11 bases.

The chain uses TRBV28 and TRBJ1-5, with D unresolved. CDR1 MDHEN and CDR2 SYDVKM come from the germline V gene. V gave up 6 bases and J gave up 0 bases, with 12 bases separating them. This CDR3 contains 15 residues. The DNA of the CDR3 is TGTGCCAGCAGCCCTTTTGGGGATAGCAATCAGCCCCAGCATTTT. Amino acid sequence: CASSPFGDSNQPQHF.

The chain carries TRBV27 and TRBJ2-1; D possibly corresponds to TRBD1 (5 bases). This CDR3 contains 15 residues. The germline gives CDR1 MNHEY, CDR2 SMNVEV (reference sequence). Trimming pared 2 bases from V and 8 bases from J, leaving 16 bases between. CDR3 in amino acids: CASSLLGHGNDEQFF. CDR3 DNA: TGTGCCAGCAGTTTACTTGGACACGGAAACGATGAGCAGTTCTTC.